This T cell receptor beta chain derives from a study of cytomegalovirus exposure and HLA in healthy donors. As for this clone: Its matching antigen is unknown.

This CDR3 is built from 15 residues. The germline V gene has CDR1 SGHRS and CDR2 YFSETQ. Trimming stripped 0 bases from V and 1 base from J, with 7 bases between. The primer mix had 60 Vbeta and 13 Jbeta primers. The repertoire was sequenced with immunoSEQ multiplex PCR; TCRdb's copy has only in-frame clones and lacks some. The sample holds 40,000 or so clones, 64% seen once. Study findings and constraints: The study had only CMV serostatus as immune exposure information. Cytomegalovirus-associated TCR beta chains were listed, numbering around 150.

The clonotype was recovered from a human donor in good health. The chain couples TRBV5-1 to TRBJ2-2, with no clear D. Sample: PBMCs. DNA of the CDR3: TGCGCCAGCAGCTTGGCCGTACAGAACACCGGGGAGCTGTTTTTT. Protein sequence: CASSLAVQNTGELFF.